The clone carrying this T cell receptor (beta chain) was recorded many times. Its target is not known. V shed 4 bases, J shed 3 bases, and the junction held 10 bases outside the gene matches. The CDR3 spans 18 residues. CDR1 is SGHAT, CDR2 FQNNGV, per germline. Researchers took RNA transcripts and amplified the TCR beta CDR3 regions from them. A set of HTBI primers served as the primers for a first-round RT-PCR of the TCR CDR3. From the multiplex PCR reads, TCRdb called clonotypes with MiXCR, one entry per CDR3 protein. The sample consists of hundreds of thousands of distinct CDR3 sequences, over 12% of them appearing once. The data derive from a study of T cells in Graves' hyperthyroidism and ophthalmopathy. The study's findings and limits: Blood also contained most expanded thyroid clonotypes above 0.001.

Researchers barred patients who had uncontrolled infection, other autoimmune disease, pregnancy or lactation. Clinical symptoms, serum thyroxine, TRAb, thyroid ultrasound and orbital computed tomography established diagnosis. PBMCs were obtained from 7.5 to 10 ml fresh peripheral blood. The TCR was taken from a woman between 35 and 50 years old with Graves' ophthalmopathy. The sequenced sample was blood. V and J are TRBV11-2 and TRBJ2-5; the match to TRBD2 covers 14 bases. The CDR3 nucleotides are TGTGCCAGCAGCTCCGGGACTAGCGGGAGCCGTAGAAAAGAGACCCAGTACTTC. This gives the protein CASSSGTSGSRRKETQYF.